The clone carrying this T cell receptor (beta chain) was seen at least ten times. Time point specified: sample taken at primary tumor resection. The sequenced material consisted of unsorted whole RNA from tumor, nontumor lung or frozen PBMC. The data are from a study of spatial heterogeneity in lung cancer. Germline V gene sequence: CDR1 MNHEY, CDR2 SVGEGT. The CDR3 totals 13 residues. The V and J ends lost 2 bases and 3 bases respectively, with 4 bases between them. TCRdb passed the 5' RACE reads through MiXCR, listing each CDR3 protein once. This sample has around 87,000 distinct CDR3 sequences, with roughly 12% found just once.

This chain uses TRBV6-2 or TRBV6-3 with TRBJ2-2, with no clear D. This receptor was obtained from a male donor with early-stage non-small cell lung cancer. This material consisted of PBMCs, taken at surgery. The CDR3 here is CASSYDHTGELFF. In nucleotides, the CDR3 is TGTGCCAGCAGTTACGATCACACCGGGGAGCTGTTTTTT.